This T cell receptor beta chain was recovered during a study of OX40 agonist ivuxolimab in advanced cancers. TCRdb keeps only in-frame clones here, not all; method: immunoSEQ multiplex PCR. Of 85,000 to 90,000 clones detected, roughly nine tenths appear once; the ten largest clones hold 1.1%. The V gene's germline CDR1 is SGDLS and CDR2 YYNGEE. There are 15 residues in the CDR3. The ends were cut back, 3 bases at V and 1 base at J, with 11 bases in the middle. This chain joins TRBV9 and TRBJ2-1, with a tentative D call TRBD2 (7 bases). Specimen: CD4+ or CD8+ T cells sorted from blood, collected in a trial of the OX40 agonist ivuxolimab. The origin of this receptor is an adult with an advanced solid tumor such as melanoma, head and neck, liver or kidney cancer. The CDR3 reads CASSEGGLSYNEQFF. In nucleotides, the CDR3 is TGTGCCAGCAGCGAGGGGGGGTTATCCTACAATGAGCAGTTCTTC.